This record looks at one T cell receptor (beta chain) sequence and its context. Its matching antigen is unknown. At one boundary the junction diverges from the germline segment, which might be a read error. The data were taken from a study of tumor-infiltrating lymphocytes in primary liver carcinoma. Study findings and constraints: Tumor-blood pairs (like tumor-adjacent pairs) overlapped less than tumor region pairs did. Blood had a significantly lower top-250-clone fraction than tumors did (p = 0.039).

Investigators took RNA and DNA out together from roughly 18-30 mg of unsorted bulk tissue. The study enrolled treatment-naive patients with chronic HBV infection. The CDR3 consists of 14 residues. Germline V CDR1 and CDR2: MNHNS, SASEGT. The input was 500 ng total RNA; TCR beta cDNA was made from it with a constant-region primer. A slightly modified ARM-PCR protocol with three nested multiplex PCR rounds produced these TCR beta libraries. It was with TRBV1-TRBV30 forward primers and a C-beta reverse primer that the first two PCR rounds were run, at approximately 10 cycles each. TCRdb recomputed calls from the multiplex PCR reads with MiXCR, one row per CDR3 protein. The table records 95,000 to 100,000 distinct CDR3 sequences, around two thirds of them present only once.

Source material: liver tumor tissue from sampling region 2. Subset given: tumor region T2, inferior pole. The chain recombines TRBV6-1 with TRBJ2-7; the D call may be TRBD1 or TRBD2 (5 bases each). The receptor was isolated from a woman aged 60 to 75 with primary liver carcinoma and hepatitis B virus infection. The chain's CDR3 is CASSEWGPSYGQYF. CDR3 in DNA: TGTGCCAGCAGTGAATGGGGACCGTCCTACGGGCAGTACTTC.